A single sample gave rise to the 30 T cell receptor beta chains below, sequenced in a study of CD8 T cells in Susac syndrome (dated by TCRdb to between 2017 and 2020). Libraries came from the immunoSEQ multiplex PCR assay. RNA was extracted with the RNeasy kit and roughly 0.45 to 1 ug was reverse transcribed using random hexamers. TCRdb took the public reads, trimmed them with fastp at Q25, ran MiXCR for clone calling and kept in-frame beta chains. Every entry covers one CDR3 protein and lists the most common genes and DNA from its rows. The sample table contains around 110,000 distinct CDR3 sequences; only one count was recorded for roughly 94% of them. Clones ranked in the top ten supply 0.4% to 0.5% of the sample. The specimen sequenced was CD8+ T cells from PBMCs. These receptors were collected from a human donor with Susac syndrome.

The chain employs TRBV7-9 and TRBJ2-7, with 7 bases aligning to TRBD1. V shed 7 bases and J 0 bases; nucleotides not matched to a gene: 9. The germline gives CDR1 SEHNR, CDR2 FQNEAQ (reference sequence). This CDR3 is 15 amino acids long. CDR3 residues: CASIGAGTDSYEQYF. CDR3 coding DNA: TGTGCCAGCATCGGCGCCGGGACAGACTCCTACGAGCAGTACTTC.

J is TRBJ1-2 and V is TRBV27, with D perhaps matching TRBD1 (6 bases). The germline V gene has CDR1 MNHEY and CDR2 SMNVEV (reference sequence). Trimming shortened V by 0 bases and J by 8 bases, and 13 bases separated the two germline ends. The CDR3 runs 14 residues. The CDR3 nucleotides read TGTGCCAGCAGTTTATCGATGGGGGGCGGCGGCTACACCTTC. It specifies CASSLSMGGGGYTF.

V is TRBV27 and J is TRBJ2-1; D uncertain. Germline V gene sequence: CDR1 MNHEY, CDR2 SMNVEV (reference sequence). CDR3 size: 13 residues. Between the trimmed V and J ends, which lost 1 base and 1 base, there was a span of 2 bases. This CDR3 reads CASSLFSYNEQFF. The CDR3 DNA sequence: TGTGCCAGCAGTTTATTTTCCTACAATGAGCAGTTCTTC.

The J gene is TRBJ2-7, the V gene TRBV27, with TRBD2 matching over 8 bases. The trim removed 5 bases at V and 0 bases at J, leaving 6 bases unmatched. The CDR3 sequence is 15 residues long. Germline loops: CDR1 MNHEY, CDR2 SMNVEV (reference sequence). CDR3 bases: TGTGCCAGCAGTCCAATAGCGGGGCCCTCCTACGAGCAGTACTTC. Translated, it gives CASSPIAGPSYEQYF.

The chain has TRBV20-1 and TRBJ1-1; D perhaps matches TRBD1 (5 bases). The CDR3 covers 13 residues. Germline CDR1 reads DFQATT; CDR2 reads SNEGSKA (reference sequence). Deletions cut 8 bases from V and 2 bases from J, with 15 bases between. The CDR3 nucleotides read TGCAGTCCCCGGGACCCTAGCAACACTGAAGCTTTCTTT. Translating it yields CSPRDPSNTEAFF.

This clonotype was seen a handful of times. V usage is TRBV12-3 or TRBV12-4 and J usage is TRBJ2-7; D may be TRBD1 or TRBD2 (6 bases each). The V end was cut by 2 bases, the J end by 2 bases, with 10 bases between. The CDR3 sequence is 14 residues long. The CDR3 is CASSLRGATYEQYF. DNA for the CDR3: TGTGCCAGCAGTTTAAGGGGGGCCACCTACGAGCAGTACTTC.

The chain carries TRBV2 and TRBJ1-4, with a possible D match to TRBD1 (6 bases). The CDR3 consists of 14 residues. Trimming left V 3 bases short and J 1 base short, with 6 bases between. CDR1 is SNHLY, CDR2 FYNNEI, per germline. The CDR3 DNA reads TGTGCCAGCAGTGAGGGACAAACTAATGAAAAACTGTTTTTT. Encoded protein: CASSEGQTNEKLFF.

The chain joins TRBV28 to TRBJ2-7, with D perhaps TRBD1 (5 bases). With 7 bases removed from V and 4 bases from J, the gap between germline ends came to 14 bases. This CDR3 is built from 13 residues. Germline-derived CDR1 and CDR2 are MDHEN and SYDVKM. CDR3 sequence reads: CASTFQGQYEQYF. CDR3 bases: TGTGCCAGCACCTTCCAGGGTCAGTACGAGCAGTACTTC.

The V gene is TRBV9, the J gene TRBJ2-5; 10 bases align to TRBD2. From germline, CDR1 is SGDLS and CDR2 YYNGEE. V lost 0 bases to trimming and J lost 1 base; unmatched junction nucleotides: 3. The CDR3 has 16 residues. This CDR3 reads CASSVGTSGLQETQYF. In DNA, the CDR3 is TGTGCCAGCAGCGTAGGGACTAGCGGCCTCCAAGAGACCCAGTACTTC.

The rearrangement links TRBV12-3 or TRBV12-4 to TRBJ1-4; TRBD1 matches at 7 bases. Trimming at V came to 3 bases and at J to 7 bases, leaving 2 bases not matched to a gene. The CDR3 spans 13 residues. CDR3 sequence (DNA): TGTGCCAGCAGTTTGACAGGGAGTGAAAAACTGTTTTTT. The encoded protein is CASSLTGSEKLFF.

This clonotype was seen a single time. This chain uses TRBV5-6 with TRBJ2-5; no firm D call. Per the germline V gene, CDR1 is SGHDT and CDR2 is YYEEEE. V was trimmed by 5 bases and J by 4 bases, leaving 15 bases between them. The CDR3 is 14 amino acids. Written as DNA, the CDR3 is TGTGCCAGCAGACTTTCCCCAGATTCAGAGACCCAGTACTTC. The encoded protein is CASRLSPDSETQYF.

V gene TRBV7-9 combines with J gene TRBJ2-7, with D unresolved. Germline-derived CDR1 and CDR2 are SEHNR and FQNEAQ (reference sequence). The V end lost 1 base, the J end lost 2 bases, and 12 bases lay between the germline ends. CDR3 length: 15 residues. Here the CDR3 reads CASSLDTDVAYEQYF. In DNA form, the CDR3 reads TGTGCCAGCAGCTTAGACACCGACGTAGCCTACGAGCAGTACTTC.

V gene TRBV5-1 combines with J gene TRBJ1-6; the D is unclear. The germline V gene encodes CDR1 SGHRS and CDR2 YFSETQ. CDR3 size: 14 residues. With 4 bases removed from V and 7 bases from J, the gap between germline ends came to 12 bases. CDR3 residues: CASSPGGSNSPLHF. CDR3 sequence (DNA): TGCGCCAGCAGCCCCGGAGGGTCGAATTCACCCCTCCACTTT. Full variable domain (outside the CDR3, taken from reference TRBV5-1 and TRBJ1-6): KAGVTQTPRYLIKTRGQQVTLSCSPISGHRSVSWYQQTPGQGLQFLFEYFSETQRNKGNFPGRFSGRQFSNSRSEMNVSTLELGDSALYLCASSPGGSNSPLHFGNGTRLTVT.

The sample holds one count of this clonotype. The chain carries TRBV7-9 and TRBJ2-1, with unresolved D. Germline V gene data show CDR1 as SEHNR and CDR2 as FQNEAQ (reference sequence). This CDR3 has 14 residues. V was trimmed by 5 bases and J by 7 bases, leaving 15 bases between them. The DNA of the CDR3 is TGTGCCAGCAGCCCCGCCATGACGACTAATGAGCAGTTCTTC. This codes for CASSPAMTTNEQFF.

V usage is TRBV12-5 and J usage is TRBJ2-1; 7 bases map to TRBD1. This CDR3 region has 14 residues. Per the germline V gene, CDR1 is LGHNT and CDR2 is FRNRAP. The trim removed 9 bases at V and 5 bases at J, leaving 10 bases unmatched. The CDR3 DNA is TGTGCTAGCGGCCGGGACAGTCCACACAATGAGCAGTTCTTC. Its translation is CASGRDSPHNEQFF. The full variable domain, in which reference TRBV12-5 and TRBJ2-1 provide the parts outside the CDR3, is DARVTQTPRHKVTEMGQEVTMRCQPILGHNTVFWYRQTMMQGLELLAYFRNRAPLDDSGMPKDRFSAEMPDATLATLKIQPSEPRDSAVYFCASGRDSPHNEQFFGPGTRLTVL.

The genes are TRBV7-9 and TRBJ2-5; TRBD1 might be the D (6 bases). Between the trimmed V and J ends, which lost 5 bases and 2 bases, there was a span of 15 bases. Germline CDR1 SEHNR, CDR2 FQNEAQ (reference sequence). The CDR3 length is 15 residues. CDR3 residues: CASSPTDREQETQYF. CDR3 bases: TGTGCCAGCAGCCCCACGGACAGAGAACAAGAGACCCAGTACTTC.

The chain couples TRBV7-4 to TRBJ1-5; D remains ambiguous. The V gene's germline CDR1 is SGHVT and CDR2 SQSDAQ. The CDR3 is 14 residues long. V was cut by 5 bases and J by 2 bases, with 10 bases left in between. The CDR3 protein is CASSLPAGNQPQHF. CDR3 nucleotides: TGTGCCAGCAGCCTCCCGGCGGGCAATCAGCCCCAGCATTTT.

The chain recombines TRBV4-3 with TRBJ2-2; 8 bases map to TRBD1. CDR3 size: 17 residues. Per the germline V gene, CDR1 is LGHNA and CDR2 is YSLEER. With 0 bases clipped from V and 7 bases from J, the junction kept 10 bases outside the gene matches. CDR3 protein: CASSQDGQGATNGELFF. The DNA for the CDR3 is TGCGCCAGCAGCCAAGATGGGCAGGGGGCTACGAACGGGGAGCTGTTTTTT.

This chain uses TRBV19 with TRBJ2-1; D call uncertain. The V gene's germline CDR1 is LNHDA and CDR2 SQIVND (reference sequence). The CDR3 consists of 13 residues. The V gene lost 6 bases and the J gene lost 4 bases, with 10 bases spanning the gap. The CDR3 sequence is CASRDGRYNEQFF. The CDR3 DNA is TGTGCCAGTAGGGACGGACGATACAATGAGCAGTTCTTC.

V usage is TRBV13 and J usage is TRBJ1-2, with 10 bases aligning to TRBD1. Germline V gene sequence: CDR1 PRHDT, CDR2 FYEKMQ (reference sequence). The CDR3 covers 15 residues. The V and J ends lost 1 base and 6 bases, in that order; junction bases with no gene match: 5. This chain's CDR3 is CASSLVTGGKDGYTF. The DNA of the CDR3 is TGTGCCAGCAGCTTAGTGACAGGGGGCAAGGATGGCTACACCTTC. Based on the CDR3 plus reference TRBV13 and TRBJ1-2, the full variable domain is AAGVIQSPRHLIKEKRETATLKCYPIPRHDTVYWYQQGPGQDPQFLISFYEKMQSDKGSIPDRFSAQQFSDYHSELNMSSLELGDSALYFCASSLVTGGKDGYTFGSGTRLTVV.

Comment on this clonotype: One end of the junction is discordant with germline, which a read error may explain. The chain recombines TRBV4-1 with TRBJ2-7; the match to TRBD1 covers 9 bases. The CDR3 is 13 amino acids. The V gene's germline CDR1 is MGHRA and CDR2 YSYEKL. CDR3 sequence reads: CASSPTGGDEQYF. In nucleotides, the CDR3 is TGTGCCAGCAGCCCCACAGGGGGCGACGAGCAGTACTTC.

The chain carries TRBV20-1 and TRBJ2-3; D is possibly TRBD2 (6 bases). V was pared by 0 bases and J by 3 bases, with 10 bases between. The germline CDR1 and CDR2 sequences are DFQATT and SNEGSKA (reference sequence). The CDR3 totals 14 residues. The CDR3 bases are TGCAGTGCTAGAGATAAGGAGGGGACAGATACGCAGTATTTT. The encoded protein is CSARDKEGTDTQYF.

The table lists this clonotype with a count of one. V usage is TRBV5-1 and J usage is TRBJ2-2, with 10 bases that match TRBD1. With 2 bases clipped from V and 1 base from J, the junction kept 2 bases outside the gene matches. This CDR3 comprises 16 residues. Germline V lookup: CDR1 SGHRS, CDR2 YFSETQ. CDR3 sequence: CASSFRDRGNTGELFF. CDR3 in DNA: TGCGCCAGCAGCTTCAGGGACAGGGGGAACACCGGGGAGCTGTTTTTT.

The chain couples TRBV4-3 to TRBJ1-2, with 8 bases that match TRBD1. This CDR3 has 16 residues. The germline CDR1 and CDR2 sequences are LGHNA and YSLEER. Germline trimming cut 2 bases from V and 4 bases from J; bases unmatched to any gene: 9. CDR3 DNA sequence: TGCGCCAGCAGCCAATTCGTCGGACAGGGAGGCTATGGCTACACCTTC. Translating gives CASSQFVGQGGYGYTF.

This chain links TRBV9 with TRBJ2-4; D is undetermined. CDR1 and CDR2 from the germline V gene are SGDLS and YYNGEE. This CDR3 has 16 residues. V dropped 4 bases and J dropped 1 base, with 15 bases sitting between them. The DNA for the CDR3 is TGTGCCAGCAGCCACCCAGGATCCGGCGCCAAAAACATTCAGTACTTC. Translating it yields CASSHPGSGAKNIQYF.

The V and J genes are TRBV9 and TRBJ2-1; D is unresolved. The V gene lost 7 bases and the J gene lost 9 bases, with 20 bases spanning the gap. Germline-derived CDR1 and CDR2 are SGDLS and YYNGEE. CDR3 size: 14 residues. CDR3 amino acids: CASAYFLPDSEQFF. Here the CDR3 DNA reads TGTGCCAGCGCATATTTCCTCCCCGATAGTGAGCAGTTCTTC.

The CDR3 protein is CASSFPGRDQPQHF. In nucleotides, the CDR3 is TGTGCCAGCAGCTTTCCGGGACGGGATCAGCCCCAGCATTTT. The chain uses TRBV5-6 and TRBJ1-5; weak D call: TRBD1 (5 bases). The germline CDR1 and CDR2 sequences are SGHDT and YYEEEE. CDR3 size: 14 residues. Trimming removed 2 bases at V and 5 bases at J, with 11 bases between.

The rearrangement joins TRBV19 to TRBJ2-3; 8 bases are a match to TRBD2. CDR1 and CDR2 (germline): LNHDA, SQIVND (reference sequence). With V trimmed by 10 bases and J by 1 base, 7 bases remained unmatched. The CDR3 runs 14 residues. For the CDR3, the DNA is TGTGCCACCCACCGGGGGGGAGGCACAGATACGCAGTATTTT. This sequence encodes CATHRGGGTDTQYF.

The gene calls are TRBV6-5 and TRBJ2-3; possibly TRBD1 for D (6 bases). The germline gives CDR1 MNHEY, CDR2 SVGAGI. The CDR3 totals 15 residues. V was pared by 5 bases and J by 4 bases, with 16 bases between. CDR3 residues: CASSTKTGVPDTQYF. CDR3 bases: TGTGCCAGCAGTACTAAGACAGGTGTGCCAGATACGCAGTATTTT.

The table lists this clonotype with a count of one. The gene calls are TRBV3-1 and TRBJ1-2, with TRBD1 as a possible D gene (6 bases). The germline gives CDR1 LGHDT, CDR2 YNNKEL (reference sequence). This CDR3 is 14 amino acids long. V lost 3 bases and J lost 2, with 10 bases in between. CDR3 sequence reads: CASSHHRDNYGYTF. CDR3 bases: TGTGCCAGCAGCCATCACAGGGACAACTATGGCTACACCTTC.